This T cell receptor (beta chain) comes out of a study of CD8 T cells in ankylosing spondylitis. Findings and limits, study-wide: Characteristic of ankylosing spondylitis blood, it appeared, was a TCR beta motif comprising about 8 highly homologous variants.

The germline V gene has CDR1 SGHTA and CDR2 FQGNSA. Trimming took 3 bases from V and 6 from J, leaving 9 bases between them. The CDR3 sequence is 12 residues long. TCRdb reprocessed the 5' RACE reads with MiXCR, giving one entry per CDR3 protein. Of some 250,000 distinct CDR3 sequences in the sample, around 10% were seen once. This clonotype has a handful of counts. The antigen remains undetermined. V is TRBV7-2 and J is TRBJ2-7; D gene ambiguous. The receptor's source is a male donor with ankylosing spondylitis or in good health (not recorded which). Sequenced sample: blood, either unsorted or a sorted T cell fraction (not recorded which). CDR3: CASSLLSSEQYF. The CDR3 DNA reads as TGTGCCAGCAGCTTGCTTAGCTCCGAGCAGTACTTC.